This T cell receptor beta chain is drawn from a study of metastatic and nonmetastatic thyroid tumors. Study summary: Repertoires were compared across blood and tumor or nodule tissue from malignant and benign thyroid patients.

All patients reached thyroid surgery having received no treatment beforehand. TCRdb ran MiXCR on the PCR reads. This table has roughly 33,000 clones, about 18% appearing once. Per the germline V gene, CDR1 is LGHNA and CDR2 is YNFKEQ. V gave up 0 bases and J gave up 8 bases; unmatched junction bases: 7. The CDR3 contains 16 residues. This clone was counted many times. The TCR was taken from a male donor with papillary thyroid cancer or a benign thyroid nodule (not recorded which). Some clones in this sample may be carry-over from other donors' samples. This chain joins TRBV4-2 and TRBJ2-4; 10 bases line up with TRBD2. The sequenced sample consisted of blood. CDR3 DNA: TGTGCCAGCAGCCAAGAAACGGCTAGCGGGAGTGACATTCAGTACTTC. As protein: CASSQETASGSDIQYF.